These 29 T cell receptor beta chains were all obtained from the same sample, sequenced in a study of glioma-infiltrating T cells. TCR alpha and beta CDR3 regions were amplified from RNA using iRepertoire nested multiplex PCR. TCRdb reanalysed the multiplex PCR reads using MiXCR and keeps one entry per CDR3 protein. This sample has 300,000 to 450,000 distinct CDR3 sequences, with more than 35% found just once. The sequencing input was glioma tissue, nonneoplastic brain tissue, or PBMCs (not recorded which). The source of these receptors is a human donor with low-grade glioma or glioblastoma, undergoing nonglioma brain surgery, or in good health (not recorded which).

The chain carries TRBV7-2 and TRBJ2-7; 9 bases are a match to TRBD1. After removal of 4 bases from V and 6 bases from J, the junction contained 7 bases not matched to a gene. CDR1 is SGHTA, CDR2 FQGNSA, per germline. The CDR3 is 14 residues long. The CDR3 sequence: CASSSGQGRSEQYF. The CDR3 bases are TGTGCCAGCAGCTCCGGACAGGGGAGGTCCGAGCAGTACTTC.

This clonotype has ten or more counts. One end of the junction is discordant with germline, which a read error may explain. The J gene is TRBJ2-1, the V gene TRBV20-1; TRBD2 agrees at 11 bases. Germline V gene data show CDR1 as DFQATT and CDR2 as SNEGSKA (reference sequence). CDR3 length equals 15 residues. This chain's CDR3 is CSARETSGVYSEQFF. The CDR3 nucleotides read TGCAGTGCTAGAGAGACTAGCGGGGTGTACAGTGAGCAGTTCTTC.

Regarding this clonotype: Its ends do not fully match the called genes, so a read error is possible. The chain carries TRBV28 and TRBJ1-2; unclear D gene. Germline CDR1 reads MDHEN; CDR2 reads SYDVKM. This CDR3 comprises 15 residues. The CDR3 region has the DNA TGTGCCAGCACTTTATCCCTAGGTCGAGGAGGAGGCTACACCTTC. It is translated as CASTLSLGRGGGYTF.

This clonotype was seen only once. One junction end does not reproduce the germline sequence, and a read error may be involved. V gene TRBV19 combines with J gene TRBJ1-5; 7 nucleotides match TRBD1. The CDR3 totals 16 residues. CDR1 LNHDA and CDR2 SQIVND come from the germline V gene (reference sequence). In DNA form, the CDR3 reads TGTGCCAGTAGTTCCTGGGACAGAAGACCCGATCAGACCCAGCATTTT. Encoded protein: CASSSWDRRPDQTQHF. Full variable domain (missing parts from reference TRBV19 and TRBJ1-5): DGGITQSPKYLFRKEGQNVTLSCEQNLNHDAMYWYRQDPGQGLRLIYYSQIVNDFQKGDIAEGYSVSREKKESFPLTVTSAQKNPTAFYLCASSSWDRRPDQTQHFGDGTRLSIL.

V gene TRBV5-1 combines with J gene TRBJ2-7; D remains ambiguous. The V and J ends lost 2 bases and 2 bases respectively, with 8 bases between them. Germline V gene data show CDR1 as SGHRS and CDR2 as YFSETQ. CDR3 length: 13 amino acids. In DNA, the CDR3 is TGCGCCAGCAGCTTAACCCTTACCTACGAGCAGTACTTC. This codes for CASSLTLTYEQYF.

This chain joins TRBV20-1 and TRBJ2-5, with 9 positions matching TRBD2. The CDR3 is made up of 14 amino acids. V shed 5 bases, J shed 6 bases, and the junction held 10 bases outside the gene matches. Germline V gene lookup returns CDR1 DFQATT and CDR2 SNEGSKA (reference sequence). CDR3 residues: CSAPPAGGAKTQYF. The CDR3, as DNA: TGCAGTGCTCCCCCAGCGGGGGGAGCAAAGACCCAGTACTTC.

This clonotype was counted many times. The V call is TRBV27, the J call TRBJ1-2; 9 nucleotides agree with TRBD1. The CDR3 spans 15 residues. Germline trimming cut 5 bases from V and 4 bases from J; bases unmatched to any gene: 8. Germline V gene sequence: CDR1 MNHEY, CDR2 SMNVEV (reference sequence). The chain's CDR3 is CASSLRQGVVYGYTF. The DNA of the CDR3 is TGTGCCAGCAGTCTTCGACAGGGGGTTGTCTATGGCTACACCTTC.

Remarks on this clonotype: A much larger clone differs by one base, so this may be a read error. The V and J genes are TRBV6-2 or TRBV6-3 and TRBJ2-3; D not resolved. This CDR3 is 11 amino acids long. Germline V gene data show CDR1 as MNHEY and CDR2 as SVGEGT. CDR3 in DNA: TGTGCCAGCAGCAATGGGAATACGAAGTATTTT. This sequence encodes CASSNGNTKYF.

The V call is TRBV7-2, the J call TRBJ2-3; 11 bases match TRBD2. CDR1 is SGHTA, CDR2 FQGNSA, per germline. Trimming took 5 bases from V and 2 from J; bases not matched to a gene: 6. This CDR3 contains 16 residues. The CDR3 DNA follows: TGTGCCAGCAGCGCGACTAGCGGGGCCTTCACAGATACGCAGTATTTT. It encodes CASSATSGAFTDTQYF.

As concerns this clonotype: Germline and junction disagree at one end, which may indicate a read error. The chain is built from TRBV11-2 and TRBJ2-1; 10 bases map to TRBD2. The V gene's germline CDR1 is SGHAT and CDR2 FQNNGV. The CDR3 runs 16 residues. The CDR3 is CASSPLAGVSYNGQFF. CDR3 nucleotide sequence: TGTGCCAGCAGTCCTCTAGCGGGAGTTTCGTACAATGGGCAGTTCTTC.

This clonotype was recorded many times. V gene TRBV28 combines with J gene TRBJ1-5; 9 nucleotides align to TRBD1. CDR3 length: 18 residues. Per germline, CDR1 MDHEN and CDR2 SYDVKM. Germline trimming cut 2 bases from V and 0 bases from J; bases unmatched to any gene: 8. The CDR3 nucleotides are TGTGCCAGCAGTTTAAGGTGGGACAGGGAGATTAGCAATCAGCCCCAGCATTTT. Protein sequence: CASSLRWDREISNQPQHF.

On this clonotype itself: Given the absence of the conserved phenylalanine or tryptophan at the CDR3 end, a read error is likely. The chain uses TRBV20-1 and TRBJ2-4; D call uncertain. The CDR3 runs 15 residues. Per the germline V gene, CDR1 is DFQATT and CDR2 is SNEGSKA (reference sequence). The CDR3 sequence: CSARDSGDFKTIQYL. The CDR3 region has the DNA TGCAGTGCTAGAGACTCTGGGGATTTCAAAACCATTCAGTACCTC.

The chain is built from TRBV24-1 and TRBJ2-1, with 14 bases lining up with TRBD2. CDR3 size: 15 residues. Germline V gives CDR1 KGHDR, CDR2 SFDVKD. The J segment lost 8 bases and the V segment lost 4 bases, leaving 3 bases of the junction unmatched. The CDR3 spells CATSEGTSGSYEQFF. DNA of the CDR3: TGTGCCACCAGTGAAGGGACTAGCGGGAGTTATGAGCAGTTCTTC.

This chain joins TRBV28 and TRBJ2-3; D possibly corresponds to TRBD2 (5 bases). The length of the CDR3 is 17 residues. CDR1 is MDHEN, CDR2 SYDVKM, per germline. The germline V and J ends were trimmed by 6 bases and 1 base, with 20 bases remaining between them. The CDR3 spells CASSAQSGLGGTDTQYF. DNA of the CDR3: TGTGCCAGCAGCGCGCAGTCAGGCCTCGGGGGCACAGATACGCAGTATTTT. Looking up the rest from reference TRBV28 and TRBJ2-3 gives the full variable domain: DVKVTQSSRYLVKRTGEKVFLECVQDMDHENMFWYRQDPGLGLRLIYFSYDVKMKEKGDIPEGYSVSREKKERFSLILESASTNQTSMYLCASSAQSGLGGTDTQYFGPGTRLTVL.

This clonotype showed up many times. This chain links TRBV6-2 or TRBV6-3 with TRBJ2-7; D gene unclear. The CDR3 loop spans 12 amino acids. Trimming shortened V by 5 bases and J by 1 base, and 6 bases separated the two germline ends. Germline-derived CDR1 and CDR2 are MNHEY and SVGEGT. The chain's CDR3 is CASSHSSYEQYF. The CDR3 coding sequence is TGTGCCAGCAGTCATTCTTCCTACGAGCAGTACTTC.

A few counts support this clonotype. In DNA, the CDR3 is TGTGCCAGCTCACCAGGGACTAACGAGCAGTACTTC. This codes for CASSPGTNEQYF. The rearrangement uses TRBV18 and TRBJ2-7; 7 bases agree with TRBD2. CDR3 length: 12 amino acids. The germline CDR1 and CDR2 sequences are KGHSH and LQKENI. With V trimmed by 2 bases and J by 5 bases, 0 bases remained unmatched.

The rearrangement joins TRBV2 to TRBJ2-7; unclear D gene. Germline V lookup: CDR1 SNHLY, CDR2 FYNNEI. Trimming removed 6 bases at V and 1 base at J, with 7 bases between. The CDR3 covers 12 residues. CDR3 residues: CASSEESYEQYF. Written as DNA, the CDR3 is TGTGCCAGCAGCGAGGAATCCTACGAGCAGTACTTC.

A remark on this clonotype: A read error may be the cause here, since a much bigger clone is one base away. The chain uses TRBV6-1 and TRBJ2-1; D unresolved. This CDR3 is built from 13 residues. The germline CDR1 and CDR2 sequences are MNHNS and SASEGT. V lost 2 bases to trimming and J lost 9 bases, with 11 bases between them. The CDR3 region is CASSELIISEQFF. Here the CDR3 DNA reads TGTGCCAGCAGTGAATTGATAATTAGTGAGCAGTTCTTC.

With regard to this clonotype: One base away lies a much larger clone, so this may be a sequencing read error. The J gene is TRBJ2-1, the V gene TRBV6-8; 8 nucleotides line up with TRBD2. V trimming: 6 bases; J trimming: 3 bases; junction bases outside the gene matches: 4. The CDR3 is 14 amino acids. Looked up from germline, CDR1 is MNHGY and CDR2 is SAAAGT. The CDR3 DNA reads TGTGCCAGCAGGAGCGGGAGAAACTACAATGAGCAGTTCTTC. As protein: CASRSGRNYNEQFF.

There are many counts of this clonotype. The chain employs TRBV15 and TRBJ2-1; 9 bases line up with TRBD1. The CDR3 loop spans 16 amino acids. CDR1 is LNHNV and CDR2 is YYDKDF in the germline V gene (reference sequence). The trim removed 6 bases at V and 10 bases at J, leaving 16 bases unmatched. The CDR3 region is CATRLDRGNLGKEQFF. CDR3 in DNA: TGTGCCACCAGATTAGACAGGGGGAACCTGGGAAAGGAGCAGTTCTTC. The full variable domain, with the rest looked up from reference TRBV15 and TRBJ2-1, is DAMVIQNPRYQVTQFGKPVTLSCSQTLNHNVMYWYQQKSSQAPKLLFHYYDKDFNNEADTPDNFQSRRPNTSFCFLDIRSPGLGDTAMYLCATRLDRGNLGKEQFFGPGTRLTVL.

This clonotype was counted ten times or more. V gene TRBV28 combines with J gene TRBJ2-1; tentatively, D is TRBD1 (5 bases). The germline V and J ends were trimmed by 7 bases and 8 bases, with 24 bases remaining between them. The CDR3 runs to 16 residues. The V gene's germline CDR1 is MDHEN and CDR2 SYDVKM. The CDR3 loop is CASTPPWVRVIHEQFF. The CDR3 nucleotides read TGTGCCAGCACCCCCCCGTGGGTCAGGGTTATCCATGAGCAGTTCTTC. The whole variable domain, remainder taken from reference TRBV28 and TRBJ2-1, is DVKVTQSSRYLVKRTGEKVFLECVQDMDHENMFWYRQDPGLGLRLIYFSYDVKMKEKGDIPEGYSVSREKKERFSLILESASTNQTSMYLCASTPPWVRVIHEQFFGPGTRLTVL.

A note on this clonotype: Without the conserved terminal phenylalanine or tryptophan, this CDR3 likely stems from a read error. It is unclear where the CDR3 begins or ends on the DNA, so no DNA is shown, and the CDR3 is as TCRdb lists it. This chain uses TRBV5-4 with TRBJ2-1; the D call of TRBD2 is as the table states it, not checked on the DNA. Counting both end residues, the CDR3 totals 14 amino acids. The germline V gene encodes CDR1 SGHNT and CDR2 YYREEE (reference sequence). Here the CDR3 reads CASSSRTSGRAWSS.

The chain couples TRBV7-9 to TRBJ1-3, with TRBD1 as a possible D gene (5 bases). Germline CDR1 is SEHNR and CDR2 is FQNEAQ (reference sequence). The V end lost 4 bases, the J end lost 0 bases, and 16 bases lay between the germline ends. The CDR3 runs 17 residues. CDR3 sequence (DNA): TGTGCCAGCAGCTCGCGGGGCAGCTTTTTCTCTGGAAACACCATATATTTT. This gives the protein CASSSRGSFFSGNTIYF. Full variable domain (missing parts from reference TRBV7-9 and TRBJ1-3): DTGVSQNPRHKITKRGQNVTFRCDPISEHNRLYWYRQTLGQGPEFLTYFQNEAQLEKSRLLSDRFSAERPKGSFSTLEIQRTEQGDSAMYLCASSSRGSFFSGNTIYFGEGSWLTVV.

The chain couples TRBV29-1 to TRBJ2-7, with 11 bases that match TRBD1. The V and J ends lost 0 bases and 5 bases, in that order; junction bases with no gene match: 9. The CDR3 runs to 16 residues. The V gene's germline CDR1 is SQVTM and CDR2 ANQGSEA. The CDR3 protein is CSVEDGFRTGGNEQYF. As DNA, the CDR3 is TGCAGCGTTGAAGATGGGTTTCGGACAGGGGGCAACGAGCAGTACTTC.

The CDR3 sequence is CASRGFPYNEQFF. CDR3 in DNA: TGTGCCAGTAGGGGGTTCCCCTACAATGAGCAGTTCTTC. This chain links TRBV28 with TRBJ2-1, with a tentative D call TRBD1 (6 bases). This CDR3 region has 13 residues. Trimming removed 9 bases at V and 2 bases at J, with 11 bases between. CDR1 MDHEN and CDR2 SYDVKM come from the germline V gene.

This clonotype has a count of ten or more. This CDR3 reads CASSLGVQETQYF. Here the CDR3 DNA reads TGTGCCAGCAGTTTAGGGGTTCAGGAGACCCAGTACTTC. V is TRBV6-6 and J is TRBJ2-5; the D gene is possibly TRBD1 (5 bases). The CDR3 contains 13 residues. From germline, CDR1 is MNHNY and CDR2 SVGAGI (reference sequence). Trimming took 4 bases from V and 5 from J, leaving 11 bases between them.

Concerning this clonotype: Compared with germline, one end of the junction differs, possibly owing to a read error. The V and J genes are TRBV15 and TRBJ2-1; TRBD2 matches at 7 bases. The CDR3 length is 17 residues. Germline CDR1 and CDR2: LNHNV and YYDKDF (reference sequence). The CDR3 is CATSRYPAGDRNNEQLF. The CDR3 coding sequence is TGTGCCACCAGCAGATACCCCGCGGGAGACCGAAACAATGAGCAGTTATTC.

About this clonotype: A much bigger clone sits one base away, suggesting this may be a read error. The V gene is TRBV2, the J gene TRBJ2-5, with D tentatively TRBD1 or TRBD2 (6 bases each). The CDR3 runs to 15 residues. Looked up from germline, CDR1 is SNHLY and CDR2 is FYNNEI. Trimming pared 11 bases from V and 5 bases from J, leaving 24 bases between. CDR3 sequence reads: CAASIPTGGAETQYF. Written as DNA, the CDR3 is TGTGCCGCCAGCATCCCCACCGGGGGCGCCGAGACCCAGTACTTC.

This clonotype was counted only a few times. CDR3 sequence: CASSQPILDEQFF. As DNA, the CDR3 is TGCGCCAGCAGCCAACCAATCCTCGATGAGCAGTTCTTC. The gene calls are TRBV4-1 and TRBJ2-1, with unresolved D. This CDR3 is built from 13 residues. Looked up from germline, CDR1 is MGHRA and CDR2 is YSYEKL. The V end lost 2 bases, the J end lost 8 bases, and 10 bases lay between the germline ends.